A selection of T cell receptor beta chains follows, all from one sample in a study of blood T cell repertoires in COVID-19. The data were produced by immunoSEQ multiplex PCR, yet TCRdb's version contains in-frame clones alone and is incomplete. The repertoire holds roughly 140,000 clones, with 80% to 90% as singletons. The sample was peripheral blood. Receptors originate from a woman aged 60-75 years with COVID-19, enrolled during active disease. Each CDR3 is given with its conserved first and last residue. Fields, in order: CDR3 length, clone size, D gene, J gene, V gene, CDR3 DNA, CDR3 protein. A D gene is named only where the DNA matches it firmly. Size values are once, few and many counts, or a class for expanded clones, and some rows have none.

CDR3 length: 16; clone size: .; D gene: TRBD1; J gene: TRBJ1-2; V gene: TRBV5-4; CDR3 DNA: TGTGCCAGCAACCTCCAAGGACAGGGGAGGAGCTATGGCTACACCTTC; CDR3 protein: CASNLQGQGRSYGYTF
CDR3 length: 14; clone size: .; D gene: .; J gene: TRBJ1-6; V gene: TRBV6-5; CDR3 DNA: TGTGCCACCCTCTACCTAGCCCGGGATTCACCCCTCCACTTT; CDR3 protein: CATLYLARDSPLHF
CDR3 length: 14; clone size: .; D gene: TRBD2; J gene: TRBJ2-3; V gene: TRBV29-1; CDR3 DNA: TGCAGCATTATCCCAGCGGGACGCACAGATACGCAGTATTTT; CDR3 protein: CSIIPAGRTDTQYF
CDR3 length: 18; clone size: .; D gene: TRBD1; J gene: TRBJ1-4; V gene: TRBV5-1; CDR3 DNA: TGCGCCAGCAGCTTGGAGCACGGACAGGGGGCGCACCGTGAAAAACTGTTTTTT; CDR3 protein: CASSLEHGQGAHREKLFF
CDR3 length: 13; clone size: .; D gene: .; J gene: TRBJ1-1; V gene: TRBV6-5; CDR3 DNA: TGTGCCAGCAGTTACGAATCCGGTACTGAAGCTTTCTTT; CDR3 protein: CASSYESGTEAFF
CDR3 length: 13; clone size: once; D gene: .; J gene: TRBJ1-3; V gene: TRBV30; CDR3 DNA: TGTGCCTGCTCCACGAGGGCTGGAAACACCATATATTTT; CDR3 protein: CACSTRAGNTIYF
CDR3 length: 13; clone size: few; D gene: TRBD1; J gene: TRBJ1-2; V gene: TRBV4-1; CDR3 DNA: TGCGCCAGCAGCCAAGATTGGACAGGGAGTGGAGCCTTC; CDR3 protein: CASSQDWTGSGAF
CDR3 length: 12; clone size: .; D gene: .; J gene: TRBJ2-2; V gene: TRBV30; CDR3 DNA: TGTGCCTGGAGTGTACCTAACGGGGAGCTGTTTTTT; CDR3 protein: CAWSVPNGELFF
CDR3 length: 15; clone size: .; D gene: TRBD1; J gene: TRBJ1-5; V gene: TRBV7-2; CDR3 DNA: TGTGCCAGCAGCCCCGAGGGACAGGTTCGTCAGCCCCAGCATTTT; CDR3 protein: CASSPEGQVRQPQHF
CDR3 length: 13; clone size: .; D gene: .; J gene: TRBJ2-5; V gene: TRBV14; CDR3 DNA: TGTGCCAGCAGCCAACCAAACCAAGAGACCCAGTACTTC; CDR3 protein: CASSQPNQETQYF
CDR3 length: 15; clone size: .; D gene: TRBD2; J gene: TRBJ2-7; V gene: TRBV27; CDR3 DNA: TGTGCCAGCAGTTTAGCTAGCGGGAGCCCCCACGAGCAGTACTTC; CDR3 protein: CASSLASGSPHEQYF
CDR3 length: 14; clone size: .; D gene: .; J gene: TRBJ1-1; V gene: TRBV21-1; CDR3 DNA: TGTGCCAGCAGCAAAGGGGTTGAGGACACTGAAGCTTTCTTT; CDR3 protein: CASSKGVEDTEAFF
CDR3 length: 17; clone size: .; D gene: TRBD2; J gene: TRBJ2-1; V gene: TRBV6-4; CDR3 DNA: TGTGCCAGCAGTAACCGGGGCGGGGGGAGCTCCTACAATGAGCAGTTCTTC; CDR3 protein: CASSNRGGGSSYNEQFF
CDR3 length: 12; clone size: .; D gene: .; J gene: TRBJ2-7; V gene: TRBV7-9; CDR3 DNA: TGTGCCAGCAGCTTAGAACAGGGCAAGCAGTACTTC; CDR3 protein: CASSLEQGKQYF
CDR3 length: 16; clone size: few; D gene: .; J gene: TRBJ1-6; V gene: TRBV2; CDR3 DNA: TGTGCCAGCAGTGACAGGAGGAGCTCCTATAATTCACCCCTCCACTTT; CDR3 protein: CASSDRRSSYNSPLHF
CDR3 length: 16; clone size: once; D gene: TRBD2; J gene: TRBJ2-1; V gene: TRBV5-6; CDR3 DNA: TGTGCCAGCAGCCTGAATATGGGACTAGCGAGGAATGAGCAGTTCTTC; CDR3 protein: CASSLNMGLARNEQFF
CDR3 length: 16; clone size: .; D gene: TRBD1; J gene: TRBJ1-1; V gene: TRBV11-1; CDR3 DNA: TGTGCCAGCAGCTCTGAAAACAGGGGAAGAAACACTGAAGCTTTCTTT; CDR3 protein: CASSSENRGRNTEAFF
CDR3 length: 14; clone size: .; D gene: .; J gene: TRBJ2-7; V gene: TRBV19; CDR3 DNA: TGTGCCAGTAGTATCGACAGGTCCTATTACGAGCAGTACTTC; CDR3 protein: CASSIDRSYYEQYF
CDR3 length: 16; clone size: .; D gene: .; J gene: TRBJ1-6; V gene: TRBV4-2; CDR3 DNA: TGTGCCAGCAGCCAAGATGACAGGTCCTATAATTCACCCCTCCACTTT; CDR3 protein: CASSQDDRSYNSPLHF
CDR3 length: 14; clone size: .; D gene: TRBD1; J gene: TRBJ1-3; V gene: TRBV3-1/TRBV3-2; CDR3 DNA: TGTGCCAGCAGCTACCACAGGGGCCGGGACACCATATATTTT; CDR3 protein: CASSYHRGRDTIYF
CDR3 length: 15; clone size: .; D gene: .; J gene: TRBJ2-3; V gene: TRBV7-2; CDR3 DNA: TGTGCCAGCACCCAGCGGCGGGGCAGCACAGATACGCAGTATTTT; CDR3 protein: CASTQRRGSTDTQYF
CDR3 length: 15; clone size: few; D gene: TRBD2; J gene: TRBJ2-1; V gene: TRBV11-3; CDR3 DNA: TGTGCCAGCAGTGTGGGGCGCGGGGGGGCTGTTGAGCAGTTCTTC; CDR3 protein: CASSVGRGGAVEQFF
CDR3 length: 14; clone size: .; D gene: TRBD1; J gene: TRBJ2-4; V gene: TRBV6-1; CDR3 DNA: TGTGCCAGCAGTGAAGAGGACAGGGGAAACATTCAGTACTTC; CDR3 protein: CASSEEDRGNIQYF
CDR3 length: 14; clone size: .; D gene: .; J gene: TRBJ1-2; V gene: TRBV19; CDR3 DNA: TGTGCCAGTAGTACCGGGACAAGTAACTATGGCTACACCTTC; CDR3 protein: CASSTGTSNYGYTF
CDR3 length: 17; clone size: .; D gene: TRBD1; J gene: TRBJ1-6; V gene: TRBV11-2; CDR3 DNA: TGTGCCAGCAGCTTAGGAGGACAGGGACGATTAAATTCACCCCTCCACTTT; CDR3 protein: CASSLGGQGRLNSPLHF
CDR3 length: 18; clone size: .; D gene: TRBD1; J gene: TRBJ1-3; V gene: TRBV7-3; CDR3 DNA: TGTGCCAGCAGCTTAACTCCGACAGGGCCAAACTCTGGAAACACCATATATTTT; CDR3 protein: CASSLTPTGPNSGNTIYF
CDR3 length: 17; clone size: once; D gene: .; J gene: TRBJ1-2; V gene: TRBV25-1; CDR3 DNA: TGTGCCAGCAGTGAACCTAAATTCCGGGCAGGGCGAAGCGGCTACACCTTC; CDR3 protein: CASSEPKFRAGRSGYTF
CDR3 length: 14; clone size: .; D gene: TRBD1; J gene: TRBJ2-2; V gene: TRBV5-1; CDR3 DNA: TGCGCCAGCAGCTCCGACAGGGGCATCGGGGAGCTGTTTTTT; CDR3 protein: CASSSDRGIGELFF
CDR3 length: 13; clone size: .; D gene: .; J gene: TRBJ1-4; V gene: TRBV25-1; CDR3 DNA: TGTGCCAGCCGGGGGACCACTAATGAAAAACTGTTTTTT; CDR3 protein: CASRGTTNEKLFF
CDR3 length: 14; clone size: .; D gene: TRBD2; J gene: TRBJ2-7; V gene: TRBV7-6; CDR3 DNA: TGTGCCAGCAGCTCCGCCCAGAGCGGGACCGAGCAGTACTTC; CDR3 protein: CASSSAQSGTEQYF
CDR3 length: 15; clone size: .; D gene: .; J gene: TRBJ2-1; V gene: TRBV29-1; CDR3 DNA: TGCAGCGTCGACGAGGGGGAGGGCCCCTACAATGAGCAGTTCTTC; CDR3 protein: CSVDEGEGPYNEQFF
CDR3 length: 14; clone size: .; D gene: .; J gene: TRBJ2-7; V gene: TRBV7-9; CDR3 DNA: TGTGCCAGCAGCTTAGCCCTTAGCCCCTACGAGCAGTACTTC; CDR3 protein: CASSLALSPYEQYF
CDR3 length: 15; clone size: .; D gene: .; J gene: TRBJ1-4; V gene: TRBV5-1; CDR3 DNA: TGCGCCAGCAGCTCCGGGGAGACAACTAATGAAAAACTGTTTTTT; CDR3 protein: CASSSGETTNEKLFF
CDR3 length: 14; clone size: .; D gene: .; J gene: TRBJ2-5; V gene: TRBV18; CDR3 DNA: TGTGCCAGCTCACCACCATCCGTCCCGGAGACCCAGTACTTC; CDR3 protein: CASSPPSVPETQYF